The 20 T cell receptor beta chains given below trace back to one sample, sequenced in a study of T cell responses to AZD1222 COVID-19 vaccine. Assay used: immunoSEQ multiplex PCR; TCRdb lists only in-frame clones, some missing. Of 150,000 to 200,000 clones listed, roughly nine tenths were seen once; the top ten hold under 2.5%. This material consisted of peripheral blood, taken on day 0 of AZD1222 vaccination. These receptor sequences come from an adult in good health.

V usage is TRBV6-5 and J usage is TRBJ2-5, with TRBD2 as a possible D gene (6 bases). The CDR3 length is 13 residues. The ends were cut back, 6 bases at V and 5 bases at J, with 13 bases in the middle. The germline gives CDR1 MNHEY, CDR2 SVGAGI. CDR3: CASRLGGPETQYF. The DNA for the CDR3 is TGTGCCAGCAGACTCGGGGGACCGGAGACCCAGTACTTC.

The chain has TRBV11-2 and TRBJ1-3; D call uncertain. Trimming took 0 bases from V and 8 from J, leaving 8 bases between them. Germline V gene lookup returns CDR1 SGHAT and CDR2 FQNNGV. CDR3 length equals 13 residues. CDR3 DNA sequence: TGTGCCAGCAGCTTAGACTGGGGTTACACCATATATTTT. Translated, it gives CASSLDWGYTIYF.

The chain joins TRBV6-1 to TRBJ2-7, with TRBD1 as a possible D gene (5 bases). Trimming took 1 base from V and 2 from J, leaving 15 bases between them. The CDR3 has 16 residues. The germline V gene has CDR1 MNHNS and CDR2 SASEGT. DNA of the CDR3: TGTGCCAGCAGTGAAGTCGTGGGGCGGAGAACCTACGAGCAGTACTTC. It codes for CASSEVVGRRTYEQYF.

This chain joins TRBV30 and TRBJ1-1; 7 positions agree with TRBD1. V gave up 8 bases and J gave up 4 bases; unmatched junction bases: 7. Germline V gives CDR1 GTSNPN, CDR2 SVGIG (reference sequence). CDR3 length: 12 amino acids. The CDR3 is CALGQAGTEAFF. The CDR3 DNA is TGTGCCCTAGGACAGGCGGGCACTGAAGCTTTCTTT.

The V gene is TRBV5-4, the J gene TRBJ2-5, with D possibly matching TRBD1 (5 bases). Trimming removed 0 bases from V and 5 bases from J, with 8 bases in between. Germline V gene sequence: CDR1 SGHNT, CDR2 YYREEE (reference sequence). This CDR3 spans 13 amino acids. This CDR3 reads CASSLAPGETQYF. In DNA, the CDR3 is TGTGCCAGCAGCTTGGCCCCAGGGGAGACCCAGTACTTC. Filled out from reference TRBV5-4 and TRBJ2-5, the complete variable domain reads ETGVTQSPTHLIKTRGQQVTLRCSSQSGHNTVSWYQQALGQGPQFIFQYYREEENGRGNFPPRFSGLQFPNYSSELNVNALELDDSALYLCASSLAPGETQYFGPGTRLLVL.

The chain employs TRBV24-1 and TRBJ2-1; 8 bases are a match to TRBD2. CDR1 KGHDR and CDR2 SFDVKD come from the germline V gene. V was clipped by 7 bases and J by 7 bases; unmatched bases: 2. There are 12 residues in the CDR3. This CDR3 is CATSGGENEQFF. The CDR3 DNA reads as TGTGCCACCAGCGGGGGGGAGAATGAGCAGTTCTTC.

The CDR3, as DNA: TGTGCCAGCAGCTTAATAGCGGGAGAAGTAGATACGCAGTATTTT. It translates to CASSLIAGEVDTQYF. The chain employs TRBV7-2 and TRBJ2-3, with 9 nucleotides matching TRBD2. CDR1 and CDR2 (germline): SGHTA, FQGNSA. The junction had 5 bases not matched to a gene; V was cut back by 2 bases and J by 5 bases. The CDR3 covers 15 residues.

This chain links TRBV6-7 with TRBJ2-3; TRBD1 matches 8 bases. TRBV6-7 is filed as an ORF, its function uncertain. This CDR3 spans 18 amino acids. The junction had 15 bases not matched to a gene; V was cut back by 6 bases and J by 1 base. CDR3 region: CASSLTPRGPKGTDTQYF. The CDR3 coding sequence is TGTGCCAGCAGCCTAACCCCCAGGGGGCCGAAGGGCACAGATACGCAGTATTTT.

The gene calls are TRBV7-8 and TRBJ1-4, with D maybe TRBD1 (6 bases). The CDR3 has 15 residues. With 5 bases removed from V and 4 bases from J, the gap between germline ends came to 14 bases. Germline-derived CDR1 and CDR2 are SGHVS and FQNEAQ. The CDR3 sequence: CASSRVDSFNEKLFF. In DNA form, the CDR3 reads TGTGCCAGCAGCCGAGTGGACAGCTTTAATGAAAAACTGTTTTTT.

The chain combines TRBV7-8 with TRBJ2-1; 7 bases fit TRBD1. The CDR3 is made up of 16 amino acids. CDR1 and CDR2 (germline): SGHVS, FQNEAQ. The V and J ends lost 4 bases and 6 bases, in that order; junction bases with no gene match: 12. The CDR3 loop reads CASSYGSAGGGNEQFF. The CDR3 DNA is TGTGCCAGCAGCTACGGCTCGGCAGGGGGTGGCAATGAGCAGTTCTTC. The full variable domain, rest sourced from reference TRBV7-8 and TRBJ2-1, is GAGVSQSPRYKVAKRGQDVALRCDPISGHVSLFWYQQALGQGPEFLTYFQNEAQLDKSGLPSDRFFAERPEGSVSTLKIQRTQQEDSAVYLCASSYGSAGGGNEQFFGPGTRLTVL.

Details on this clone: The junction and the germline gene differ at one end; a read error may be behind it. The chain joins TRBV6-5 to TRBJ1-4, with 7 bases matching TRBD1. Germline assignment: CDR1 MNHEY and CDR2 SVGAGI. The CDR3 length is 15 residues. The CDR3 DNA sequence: TGTGCCAGCAGTTACTCGGGACAGCCTAAGGAAAAACTGTTTTTT. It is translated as CASSYSGQPKEKLFF.

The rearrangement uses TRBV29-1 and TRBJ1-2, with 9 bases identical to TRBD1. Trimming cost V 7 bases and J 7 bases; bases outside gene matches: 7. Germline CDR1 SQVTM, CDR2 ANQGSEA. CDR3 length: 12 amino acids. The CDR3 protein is CSARDRVRGYTF. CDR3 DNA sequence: TGCAGCGCCCGGGACAGGGTGCGTGGCTACACCTTC.

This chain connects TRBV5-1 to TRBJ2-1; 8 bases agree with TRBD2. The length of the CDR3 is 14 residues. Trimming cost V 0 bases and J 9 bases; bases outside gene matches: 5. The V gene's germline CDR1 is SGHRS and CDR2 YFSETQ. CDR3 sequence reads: CASSLAGGPREQFF. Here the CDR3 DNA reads TGCGCCAGCAGCTTGGCGGGAGGGCCGCGTGAGCAGTTCTTC.

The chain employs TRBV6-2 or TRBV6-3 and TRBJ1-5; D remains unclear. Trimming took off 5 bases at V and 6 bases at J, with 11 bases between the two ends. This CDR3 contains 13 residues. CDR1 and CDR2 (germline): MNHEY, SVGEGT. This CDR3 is CASSTDLTQPQHF. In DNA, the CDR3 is TGTGCCAGCAGTACGGACCTAACTCAGCCCCAGCATTTT.

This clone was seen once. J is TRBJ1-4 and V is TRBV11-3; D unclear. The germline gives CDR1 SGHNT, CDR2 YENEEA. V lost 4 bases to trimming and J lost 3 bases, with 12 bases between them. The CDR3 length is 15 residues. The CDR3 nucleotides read TGTGCCAGCAGCTCGACGGGTCGGTCTAATGAAAAACTGTTTTTT. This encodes CASSSTGRSNEKLFF. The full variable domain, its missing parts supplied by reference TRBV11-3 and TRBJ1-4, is EAGVVQSPRYKIIEKKQPVAFWCNPISGHNTLYWYLQNLGQGPELLIRYENEEAVDDSQLPKDRFSAERLKGVDSTLKIQPAELGDSAVYLCASSSTGRSNEKLFFGSGTQLSVL.

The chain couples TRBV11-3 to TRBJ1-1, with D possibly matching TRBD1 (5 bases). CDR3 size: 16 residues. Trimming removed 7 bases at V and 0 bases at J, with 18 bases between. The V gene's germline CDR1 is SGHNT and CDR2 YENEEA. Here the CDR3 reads CASTPFSGRLNTEAFF. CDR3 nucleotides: TGTGCCAGCACGCCCTTTTCGGGACGGTTGAACACTGAAGCTTTCTTT.

The CDR3 DNA reads as TGCGCCAGCAGTTCCCCTTGGGGAGGGGGCAGGTACGAGCAGTACTTC. This sequence encodes CASSSPWGGGRYEQYF. The gene calls are TRBV10-2 and TRBJ2-7; perhaps D is TRBD1 or TRBD2 (7 bases each). Germline V CDR1 and CDR2: WSHSY, SAAADI. V was clipped by 5 bases and J by 4 bases, with 21 bases between them. The CDR3 is 16 residues long.

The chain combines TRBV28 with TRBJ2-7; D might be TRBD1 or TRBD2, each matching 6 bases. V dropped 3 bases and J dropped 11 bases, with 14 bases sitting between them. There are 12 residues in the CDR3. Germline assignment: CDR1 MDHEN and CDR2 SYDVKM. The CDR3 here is CASSFNGGEEYF. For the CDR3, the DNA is TGTGCCAGCAGTTTTAACGGGGGCGAAGAGTACTTC.

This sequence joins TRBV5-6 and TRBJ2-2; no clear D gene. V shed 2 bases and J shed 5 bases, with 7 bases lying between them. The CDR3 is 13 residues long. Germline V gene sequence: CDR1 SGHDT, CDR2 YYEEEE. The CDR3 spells CASSFPRTGELFF. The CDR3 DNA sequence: TGTGCCAGCAGCTTTCCCCGTACCGGGGAGCTGTTTTTT.

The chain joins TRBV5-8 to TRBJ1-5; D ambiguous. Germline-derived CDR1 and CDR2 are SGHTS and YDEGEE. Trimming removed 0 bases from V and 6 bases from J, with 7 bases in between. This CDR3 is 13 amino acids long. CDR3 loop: CASSLVWSQPQHF. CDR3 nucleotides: TGTGCCAGCAGCTTGGTGTGGTCTCAGCCCCAGCATTTT.